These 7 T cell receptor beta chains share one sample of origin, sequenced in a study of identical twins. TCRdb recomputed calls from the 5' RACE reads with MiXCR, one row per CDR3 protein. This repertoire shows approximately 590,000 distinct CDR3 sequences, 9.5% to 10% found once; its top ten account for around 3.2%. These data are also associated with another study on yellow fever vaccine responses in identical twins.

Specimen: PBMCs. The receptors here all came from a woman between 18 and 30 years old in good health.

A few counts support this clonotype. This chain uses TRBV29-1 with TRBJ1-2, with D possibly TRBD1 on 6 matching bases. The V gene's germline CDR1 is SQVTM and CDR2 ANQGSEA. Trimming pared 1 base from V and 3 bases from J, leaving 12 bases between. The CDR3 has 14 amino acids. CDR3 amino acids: CSVEGRRGDYGYTF. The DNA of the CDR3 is TGCAGCGTTGAAGGTCGAAGGGGGGACTATGGCTACACCTTC.

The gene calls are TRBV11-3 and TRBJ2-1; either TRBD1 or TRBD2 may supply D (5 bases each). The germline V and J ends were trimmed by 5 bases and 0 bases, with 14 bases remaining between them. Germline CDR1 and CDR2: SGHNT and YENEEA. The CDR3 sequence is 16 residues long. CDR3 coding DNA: TGTGCCAGCAGCACCCGGGACGGAAGCTCCTACAATGAGCAGTTCTTC. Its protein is CASSTRDGSSYNEQFF.

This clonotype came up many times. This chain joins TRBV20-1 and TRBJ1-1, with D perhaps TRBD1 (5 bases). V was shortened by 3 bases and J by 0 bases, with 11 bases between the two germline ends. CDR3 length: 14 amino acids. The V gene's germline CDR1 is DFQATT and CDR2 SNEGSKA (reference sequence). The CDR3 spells CSARARTLNTEAFF. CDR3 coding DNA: TGCAGTGCTAGGGCCCGGACATTGAACACTGAAGCTTTCTTT.

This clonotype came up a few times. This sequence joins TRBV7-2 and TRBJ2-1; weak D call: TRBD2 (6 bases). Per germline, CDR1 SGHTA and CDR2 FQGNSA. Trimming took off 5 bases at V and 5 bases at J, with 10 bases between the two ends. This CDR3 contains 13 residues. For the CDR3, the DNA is TGTGCCAGCAGCAACGGAGGGAACAATGAGCAGTTCTTC. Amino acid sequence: CASSNGGNNEQFF.

The CDR3 DNA reads as TGCGCCAGCAGCTCCCCCGACAGACCATTGGGCTATGGCTACACCTTC. It translates to CASSSPDRPLGYGYTF. The chain employs TRBV5-1 and TRBJ1-2, with a weak D call TRBD1 (5 bases). Germline assignment: CDR1 SGHRS and CDR2 YFSETQ. The CDR3 totals 16 residues. Trimming took off 3 bases at V and 4 bases at J, with 19 bases between the two ends.

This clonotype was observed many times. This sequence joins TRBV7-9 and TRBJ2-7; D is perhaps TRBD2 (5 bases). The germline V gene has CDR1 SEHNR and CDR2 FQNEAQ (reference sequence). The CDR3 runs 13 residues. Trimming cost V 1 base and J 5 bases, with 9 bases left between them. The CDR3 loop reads CASSLGTLDEQYF. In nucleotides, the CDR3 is TGTGCCAGCAGCTTAGGGACTCTGGACGAGCAGTACTTC.

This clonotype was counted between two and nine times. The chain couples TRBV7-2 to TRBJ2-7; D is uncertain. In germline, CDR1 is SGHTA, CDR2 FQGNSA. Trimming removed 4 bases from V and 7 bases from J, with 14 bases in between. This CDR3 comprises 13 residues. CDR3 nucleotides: TGTGCCAGCAGCTACAGTCGGATATATGAGCAGTACTTC. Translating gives CASSYSRIYEQYF.